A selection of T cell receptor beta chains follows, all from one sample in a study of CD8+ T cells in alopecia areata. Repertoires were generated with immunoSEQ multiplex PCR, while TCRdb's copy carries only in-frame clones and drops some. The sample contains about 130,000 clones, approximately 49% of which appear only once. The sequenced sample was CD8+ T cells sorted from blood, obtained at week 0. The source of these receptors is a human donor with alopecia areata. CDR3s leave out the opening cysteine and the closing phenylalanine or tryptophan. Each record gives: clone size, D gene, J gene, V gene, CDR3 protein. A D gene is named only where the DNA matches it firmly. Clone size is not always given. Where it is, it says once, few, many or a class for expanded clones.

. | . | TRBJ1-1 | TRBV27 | ASSLMGVNTEAF
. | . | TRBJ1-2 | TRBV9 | ASSSQTGYYGYT
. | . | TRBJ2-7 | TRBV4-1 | ASSPTTGNYEQY
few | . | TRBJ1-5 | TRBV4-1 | ASSQETGAGNQPQH
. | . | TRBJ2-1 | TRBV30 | AWSHTISYNEQF
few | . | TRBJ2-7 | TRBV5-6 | ASSRDLSYEQY
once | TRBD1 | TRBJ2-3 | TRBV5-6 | ASRGAGTGSPDTQY
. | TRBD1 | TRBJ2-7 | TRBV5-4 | ASSLETGGPYEQY
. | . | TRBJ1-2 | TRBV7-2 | ASSLAAQGNRYGYT
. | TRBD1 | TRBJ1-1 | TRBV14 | ASSQGPKHQGAEAF
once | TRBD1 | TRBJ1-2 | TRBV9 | ASSADGQGKYGYT
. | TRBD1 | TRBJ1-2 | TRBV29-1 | SVEEALLGQGEDGYT
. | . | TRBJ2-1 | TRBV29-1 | SVFSEGNEQF
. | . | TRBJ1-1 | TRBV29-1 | SGTANMNTEAF
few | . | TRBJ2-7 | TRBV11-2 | ASSPGRPYEQY
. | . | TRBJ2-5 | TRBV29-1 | SVEGGSLYQETQY
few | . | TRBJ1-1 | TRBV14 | ASSQGYGTEAF
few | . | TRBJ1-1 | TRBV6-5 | ASSYEGMNTEAF
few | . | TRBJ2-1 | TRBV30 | AWSPGLWEQF
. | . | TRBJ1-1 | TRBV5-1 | ASSRRGPTEAF
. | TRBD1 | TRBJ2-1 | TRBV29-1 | SVPGTGDEQF
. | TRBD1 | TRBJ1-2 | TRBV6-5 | ASSYVTGSRGDGYT
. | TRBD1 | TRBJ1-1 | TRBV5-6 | ASSHGQGAFEAF
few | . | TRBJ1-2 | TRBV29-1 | SVEGAGDGYT
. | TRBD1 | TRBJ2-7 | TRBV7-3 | ASSLLQGYEQY
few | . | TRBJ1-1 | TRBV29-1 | SVEMENTEAF
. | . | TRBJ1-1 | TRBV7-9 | ASSFKQGNTEAF
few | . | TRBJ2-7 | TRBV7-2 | ASSWDTAYEQY